This T cell receptor (beta chain) was identified in a study of tumour-infiltrating T cells in Burkitt lymphoma. Study in general: Patients covered every epidemiological subtype of Burkitt lymphoma. Productive clonality predicted overall and progression-free survival.

To note about this clone: Its target is not known.

Sequencing used immunoSEQ multiplex PCR; TCRdb keeps in-frame clones, though not all of them. There are 45,000 to 60,000 clones in the sample; about a third occur only once, and approximately 2.6% lies in the top ten. Broader study findings: Several public clonotypes recurred in numerous Burkitt lymphoma patients.

The CDR3 runs 14 residues. Germline V gives CDR1 SGHDT, CDR2 YYEEEE. V dropped 1 base and J dropped 4 bases, with 12 bases sitting between them. Sequencing was carried out using tumor tissue. The source is a human donor with Burkitt lymphoma. The V call is TRBV5-6, the J call TRBJ2-7; a weak D match, TRBD2 (5 bases). CDR3 sequence (DNA): TGTGCCAGCAGCTTGTACTTGAGGACTTACGAGCAGTACTTC. This encodes CASSLYLRTYEQYF. The full variable domain, in which reference TRBV5-6 and TRBJ2-7 provide the parts outside the CDR3, is DAGVTQSPTHLIKTRGQQVTLRCSPKSGHDTVSWYQQALGQGPQFIFQYYEEEERQRGNFPDRFSGHQFPNYSSELNVNALLLGDSALYLCASSLYLRTYEQYFGPGTRLTVT.